The 8 T cell receptor beta chains below come from one sample, sequenced in a study of T cells in Graves' hyperthyroidism and ophthalmopathy. It was RNA transcripts that yielded the amplified TCR beta CDR3 regions. With the HTBI primer set, the TCR CDR3 went through a first round of RT-PCR. A single record per CDR3 protein comes from TCRdb applying MiXCR to the multiplex PCR reads. The data contain around 360,000 distinct CDR3 sequences, approximately 16% of them singletons. Sequences were obtained from blood. These receptors were obtained from a woman between 55 and 75 years old with Graves' ophthalmopathy.

This clonotype has a count of ten or more. V and J are TRBV18 and TRBJ2-1, with TRBD2 identical over 8 bases. The CDR3 has 12 residues. J lost 7 bases, V lost 4 bases, and 0 bases had no gene match. In germline, CDR1 is KGHSH, CDR2 LQKENI. The CDR3 sequence is CASSQRENEQFF. DNA of the CDR3: TGTGCCAGCTCACAGCGGGAGAATGAGCAGTTCTTC.

This clonotype was detected ten times or more. The gene calls are TRBV2 and TRBJ2-1; D might be TRBD1 or TRBD2, each matching 5 bases. The V end lost 6 bases, the J end lost 2 bases, and 14 bases lay between the germline ends. Germline V gives CDR1 SNHLY, CDR2 FYNNEI. The CDR3 runs 15 residues. CDR3 nucleotide sequence: TGTGCCAGCAGGGGGGATTACGAAGCCTACAATGAGCAGTTCTTC. Encoded protein: CASRGDYEAYNEQFF.

This clonotype has ten or more counts. This chain uses TRBV20-1 with TRBJ2-7, with 8 bases that match TRBD2. V was pared by 7 bases and J by 0 bases, with 2 bases of the junction left unmatched. CDR1 DFQATT and CDR2 SNEGSKA come from the germline V gene (reference sequence). CDR3 length: 12 residues. The CDR3 DNA is TGCAGTGGGGCGGGAGGCTCCTACGAGCAGTACTTC. Residues: CSGAGGSYEQYF.

Ten or more counts support this clonotype. This chain links TRBV5-1 with TRBJ1-1; D is unclear. There are 12 residues in the CDR3. Germline V gene sequence: CDR1 SGHRS, CDR2 YFSETQ. The V end lost 0 bases, the J end lost 10 bases, and 10 bases lay between the germline ends. The CDR3 DNA reads as TGCGCCAGCAGCTTGGGCGAGAACAGAGCTTTCTTT. Translation gives CASSLGENRAFF.

With regard to this clonotype: A much larger clone differs by one base, so this may be a read error. This likely comes from a read error, as the CDR3 has no conserved phenylalanine or tryptophan at its end. This CDR3 reads CASSLSPVGTEAFL. DNA of the CDR3: TGTGCCAGCAGCCTTAGTCCAGTCGGCACTGAAGCTTTCCTT. This chain joins TRBV3-1 and TRBJ1-1; no reliable D call. CDR3 length: 14 amino acids. Deletions cut 4 bases from V and 4 bases from J, with 13 bases between. The germline V gene encodes CDR1 LGHDT and CDR2 YNNKEL (reference sequence).

The rearrangement links TRBV2 to TRBJ2-1; 10 bases align to TRBD2. V shed 7 bases, J shed 8 bases, and the junction held 11 bases outside the gene matches. The CDR3 consists of 15 residues. Germline V lookup: CDR1 SNHLY, CDR2 FYNNEI. The CDR3 loop is CASTDLAGARDEQFF. DNA of the CDR3: TGTGCCAGCACTGATCTAGCGGGAGCAAGAGATGAGCAGTTCTTC.

The genes are TRBV10-3 and TRBJ2-2, with 8 bases fitting TRBD1. Trimming took 9 bases from V and 6 from J; bases not matched to a gene: 12. The V gene's germline CDR1 is ENHRY and CDR2 SYGVKD. The CDR3 is 15 amino acids. CDR3 residues: CAIRGRTGSSGELFF. The CDR3 nucleotides are TGTGCCATACGGGGCCGGACAGGGTCCTCCGGGGAGCTGTTTTTT.

This clonotype was recorded many times. The chain joins TRBV12-5 to TRBJ2-4; D not certain. From germline, CDR1 is LGHNT and CDR2 FRNRAP. The CDR3 is 16 amino acids. Between the trimmed V and J ends, which lost 6 bases and 5 bases, there was a span of 20 bases. The CDR3 sequence is CASGVRQSGTENIQYF. CDR3 in DNA: TGTGCTAGTGGAGTACGGCAGTCAGGTACCGAAAACATTCAGTACTTC.